What follows describes a single T cell receptor beta chain. This clone appeared a few times. Its antigen remains unidentified. Base qualities are not provided; no much larger clone lies one nucleotide away. The CDR3 holds 12 amino acids from the cysteine to the phenylalanine. Of all the DNA, just the CDR3 is kept, 36 bases in frame from base 1. Trimming removed 10 bases from V and 6 bases from J, leaving 14 bases between the germline ends. CDR1 and CDR2, per the germline V gene, are ENHRY and SYGVKD. Single viable CD3+CD4+CD8-CD45RO+ cells were sorted as memory CD4+ T cells on a FACSAria II. CMV serostatus was determined using a Roche Elecsys assay that detects serum IgG against CMV pp150, pp28, p38 and p52. After thawing, total CD4+ T cells were enriched by positive selection with CD4 magnetic microbeads. The samples came from a different study that was designed specifically to examine the CD4+ T cell memory repertoire. Peripheral blood mononuclear cells were isolated and cryopreserved according to standard operating procedures, and serum was kept at -80 degrees C. The staining used CD3-PerCP (BW264/56), CD4-APC (RPA-T4), CD45RO-PE (UCHT1) and CD8-Pacific Orange (3B5) antibodies, and Sytox blue was used to exclude non-viable cells.

This specimen comes from a study of memory CD4+ T cells and cytomegalovirus serostatus (dated by TCRdb to the late 2010s). As for the study more broadly: The cohort comprised roughly 35 healthy Belgian adults, 9 CMV seropositive and some 24 CMV seronegative. To replicate a published TCR-based CMV serostatus classifier, the researchers sequenced the CD4+ memory TCRbeta repertoires of a Belgian cohort whose cytomegalovirus serostatus was known.

Genomic DNA was extracted from sorted cells with the Quick-DNA Microprep Kit. Amplification of TCRbeta DNA was done with the immunoSEQ hsTCRbeta kit, following the protocol from the manufacturer. An Illumina MiSeq instrument was used to sequence the TCRbeta libraries. Regarding the original processing steps: After out-of-frame sequences were removed, 2 million to 2.5 million distinct TCRbeta sequences remained, averaging roughly 67,000 per individual. Two values were used to score each individual: the count of 164 previously reported CMV-associated TCRbeta sequences and the total count of productive distinct TCRbeta sequences. A beta-binomial model was reimplemented in Python, and scikit-learn random forests with default parameters were trained on US cohort data. Classifier performance on the Belgian cohort was summarized as median AUC with percentile confidence intervals over 10,000 bootstrap iterations. The immuneACCESS repertoire file appears here via TCRdb, limited to in-frame rearrangements. These files lack a portion of the clones; in checked studies, under half of the deficit traces to unresolved V genes, and the cause of the others is not known. Clone size and the V and J calls come from that table; the DNA yielded D and trimming. This sample has about 82,000 clones in its table, and approximately 80% of those were observed once. Clones ranked in the top ten supply around 0.77% of the sample.

Results the study describes overall, beyond this receptor: For CMV serostatus prediction, a median bootstrapped AUC of approximately 0.95 was reached with the original framework, and a median bootstrapped AUC of about 0.89 was reached with a US-trained random forest. On the Belgian cohort, the classifier based on the original framework reached a median bootstrapped AUC of 0.95, with a 95% CI of 0.76-1.00. Only CD4+CD45RO+ memory cells were sequenced, in contrast to the original study, which included naive and memory CD4+ and CD8+ populations. Results were interpreted as suggesting that the CMV-associated TCR signature is largely present in the CD4+ memory repertoire. Among the 160 or so previously reported CMV-associated TCRbeta sequences, some 67 showed up in the CD4+ memory repertoires, with each one found in between one and five individuals.

This clonotype originated in an adult in good health and CMV-seronegative. Sequencing was done on a sample of memory CD4+ T cells from blood. Recombination linked TRBV10-3 to TRBJ2-3; no D gene is confidently identified. For the CDR3, the sequence is CATSSDWDTQYF. Read as DNA, the sequence is TGTGCCACCTCGTCCGATTGGGATACGCAGTATTTT.